The 14 T cell receptor beta chains reported below all come from one sample, sequenced in a study of regulatory and conventional T cells in RAG deficiency. Sequencing used immunoSEQ multiplex PCR; TCRdb keeps in-frame clones, though not all of them. The data show 2,000 to 3,000 clones, approximately 82% seen once. Genomic DNA came from blood conventional CD4+ T cells gated CD25-low CD127-high. The sample consisted of CD4+ effector T cells sorted from blood. The receptors derive from a human donor with RAG deficiency presenting as severe combined immunodeficiency.

This clone was counted once. This chain links TRBV7-2 with TRBJ1-2; D gene unclear. V gave up 3 bases and J gave up 2 bases, with 7 bases separating them. Germline lookup yields CDR1 SGHTA and CDR2 FQGNSA. The CDR3 is made up of 13 amino acids. The CDR3 DNA follows: TGTGCCAGCAGCTTTTCAAAGAACTATGGCTACACCTTC. Encoded protein: CASSFSKNYGYTF.

There are a few counts of this clone. The chain recombines TRBV5-1 with TRBJ2-5, with D perhaps being TRBD1 or TRBD2 (5 bases each). Germline CDR1 SGHRS, CDR2 YFSETQ. Trimming removed 5 bases at V and 3 bases at J, with 8 bases between. This CDR3 has 12 amino acids. The CDR3 DNA is TGCGCCAGCAGAGTGGGGGAAGAGACCCAGTACTTC. This translates into CASRVGEETQYF.

A remark on this clone: This CDR3 is also generated by other DNA sequences in the sample. This rearrangement joins TRBV5-4 to TRBJ2-5; D gene ambiguous. The CDR3 spans 13 residues. V was cut by 0 bases and J by 4 bases, with 7 bases left in between. Germline V gene lookup returns CDR1 SGHNT and CDR2 YYREEE (reference sequence). The CDR3, as DNA: TGTGCCAGCAGCTTGGCAGGAGTAGAGACCCAGTACTTC. Translated, it gives CASSLAGVETQYF.

The CDR3 nucleotides are TGTGCCAGCAGCTTAGACCGGGACAGGGGCTTATACGAGCAGTACTTC. This gives the protein CASSLDRDRGLYEQYF. The rearrangement joins TRBV7-4 to TRBJ2-7; 10 bases fit TRBD1. Trimming removed 1 base from V and 4 bases from J; junction bases left unmatched: 7. The CDR3 covers 16 residues. Germline lookup yields CDR1 SGHVT and CDR2 SQSDAQ.

The chain carries TRBV28 and TRBJ1-6, with 7 bases aligning to TRBD1. There are 14 residues in the CDR3. Germline CDR1 MDHEN, CDR2 SYDVKM. V shed 8 bases and J 4 bases; nucleotides not matched to a gene: 5. The CDR3 loop reads CASLSGQYNSPLHF. DNA of the CDR3: TGTGCCAGCCTCTCGGGACAGTATAATTCACCCCTCCACTTT.

The gene calls are TRBV6-5 and TRBJ2-7; TRBD1 or TRBD2 may be the D gene (5 bases each). The CDR3 is 12 residues long. Trimming stripped 4 bases from V and 9 bases from J, with 13 bases between. Germline values: CDR1 MNHEY, CDR2 SVGAGI. The CDR3 DNA is TGTGCCAGCAGTTGGGACCGCCTCGGGCAGTACTTC. Its protein product is CASSWDRLGQYF.

J is TRBJ2-5 and V is TRBV7-9; 10 bases map to TRBD1. CDR3 length: 16 residues. The germline gives CDR1 SEHNR, CDR2 FQNEAQ (reference sequence). J lost 5 bases, V lost 5 bases, and 11 bases had no gene match. CDR3: CASSRWGRQGAETQYF. CDR3 in DNA: TGTGCCAGCAGCCGGTGGGGACGACAGGGGGCTGAGACCCAGTACTTC.

The V gene is TRBV5-1, the J gene TRBJ2-3, with D maybe TRBD2 (7 bases). Germline loops: CDR1 SGHRS, CDR2 YFSETQ. The V end was cut by 5 bases, the J end by 1 base, with 14 bases between. This CDR3 spans 15 amino acids. Here the CDR3 reads CASRRGRAGTDTQYF. DNA for the CDR3: TGCGCCAGCAGAAGGGGGAGGGCCGGCACAGATACGCAGTATTTT.

The genes are TRBV18 and TRBJ2-5; D unresolved. Germline V gene sequence: CDR1 KGHSH, CDR2 LQKENI. CDR3 size: 13 residues. V lost 1 base and J 0 bases, leaving 3 bases between the germline ends. CDR3 in DNA: TGTGCCAGCTCACCACAGTACCAAGAGACCCAGTACTTC. Amino acid sequence: CASSPQYQETQYF.

J is TRBJ2-6 and V is TRBV19, with D unresolved. V lost 7 bases, J lost 1 base, and 11 bases lay in between. CDR3 length: 15 residues. Germline lookup yields CDR1 LNHDA and CDR2 SQIVND (reference sequence). The CDR3 DNA reads TGTGCCAGTACCCTTATGGGATCTGGGGCCAACGTCCTGACTTTC. This encodes CASTLMGSGANVLTF.

This clone was seen a handful of times. V gene TRBV5-1 combines with J gene TRBJ1-4, with 10 nucleotides matching TRBD1. The germline V gene has CDR1 SGHRS and CDR2 YFSETQ. This CDR3 contains 14 residues. The V segment lost 4 bases and the J segment 7 bases; nucleotides outside the gene matches: 4. For the CDR3, the DNA is TGCGCCAGCAGCCGGGACAGGGGATTTGAAAAACTGTTTTTT. As protein: CASSRDRGFEKLFF.

This chain uses TRBV28 with TRBJ2-3, with D perhaps being TRBD1 or TRBD2 (7 bases each). Germline lookup yields CDR1 MDHEN and CDR2 SYDVKM. The CDR3 is 15 amino acids. V was cut by 7 bases and J by 4 bases, with 18 bases left in between. The CDR3 DNA is TGTGCCAGCATAAACTGGGGAGGGGGCGCAGATACGCAGTATTTT. Protein sequence: CASINWGGGADTQYF.

V is TRBV13 and J is TRBJ1-1; D unclear. There are 16 residues in the CDR3. The V gene's germline CDR1 is PRHDT and CDR2 FYEKMQ (reference sequence). V was shortened by 2 bases and J by 0 bases, with 13 bases between the two germline ends. CDR3 DNA sequence: TGTGCCAGCAGCTTATATCGGGGAATCATGAACACTGAAGCTTTCTTT. It specifies CASSLYRGIMNTEAFF.

J is TRBJ1-5 and V is TRBV7-2; TRBD1 is a possible D gene (5 bases). The V end lost 2 bases, the J end lost 1 base, and 12 bases lay between the germline ends. Per germline, CDR1 SGHTA and CDR2 FQGNSA. CDR3 size: 16 residues. The DNA for the CDR3 is TGTGCCAGCAGCTTATACGGGGGTCCAAGCAATCAGCCCCAGCATTTT. Translated, it gives CASSLYGGPSNQPQHF. Filled out from reference TRBV7-2 and TRBJ1-5, the complete variable domain reads GAGVSQSPSNKVTEKGKDVELRCDPISGHTALYWYRQSLGQGLEFLIYFQGNSAPDKSGLPSDRFSAERTGGSVSTLTIQRTQQEDSAVYLCASSLYGGPSNQPQHFGDGTRLSIL.